Shown below are 4 T cell receptor beta chains from a single sample sequenced in a study of blood T cell repertoires in COVID-19. The data were produced by immunoSEQ multiplex PCR, yet TCRdb's version contains in-frame clones alone and is incomplete. In the table there are approximately 440,000 clones, roughly 88% of which are singletons. The sequenced sample consisted of PBMCs or T cells enriched from blood (not recorded which). These receptors were collected from a man between 18 and 35 years old who had recovered from COVID-19.

In this sample, this clone turned up once. The V gene is TRBV21-1, the J gene TRBJ1-2; no DNA check was done on the table's D call, TRBD1. TRBV21-1 is recorded as a pseudogene. The CDR3 length is 12 residues. CDR3 bases: TGTGCCAGCCCCAGGGGGCCCCCTGGCTACACCTTC. Translated, it gives CASPRGPPGYTF.

V usage is TRBV12-3 or TRBV12-4 and J usage is TRBJ1-1; D not resolved. The CDR3 has 13 amino acids. V was clipped by 6 bases and J by 4 bases, with 12 bases between them. CDR3 residues: CASSQSRSTEAFF. CDR3 coding DNA: TGTGCCAGCAGCCAGTCTCGGAGCACTGAAGCTTTCTTT.

The CDR3 protein is CASSPITEAFF. In nucleotides, the CDR3 is TGTGCCAGCAGCCCCATCACTGAAGCTTTCTTT. The chain carries TRBV7-8 and TRBJ1-1; D gene unclear. V lost 5 bases and J lost 4, with 5 bases in between. The CDR3 spans 11 residues. Germline assignment: CDR1 SGHVS and CDR2 FQNEAQ.

The CDR3 sequence: CASRQTLAGGHEQFF. CDR3 DNA sequence: TGTGCCAGCAGACAGACTTTAGCGGGAGGGCATGAGCAGTTCTTC. The chain couples TRBV3-1 (or the pseudogene TRBV3-2) to TRBJ2-1, with 11 bases lining up with TRBD2. V dropped 6 bases and J dropped 8; count of bases not matched to a gene: 9. Germline CDR1 reads LGHDT; CDR2 reads YNNKEL (reference sequence). The CDR3 runs to 15 residues.